This TCR beta chain appears in the sequencing data of a study of blood T cell repertoires in COVID-19. Whole-study context: Sites in the United States, Italy and Spain provided acute and convalescent COVID-19 samples. PBMCs, B-cell-depleted T cells, or T cells provided the cDNA or gDNA that made up the material.

Trimming removed 6 bases from V and 10 bases from J, with 10 bases in between. Germline V gene data show CDR1 as MDHEN and CDR2 as SYDVKM. This CDR3 contains 12 residues. Produced via immunoSEQ multiplex PCR; TCRdb's table is partial and in-frame only. This table holds around 190,000 clones, about 80% found once. J is TRBJ1-6 and V is TRBV28; a possible D gene is TRBD1 (5 bases). Sequencing input: peripheral blood. This sequence originates from a man in his sixties with acute or convalescent COVID-19. The CDR3 sequence is CASSQGVSPLHF. The DNA of the CDR3 is TGTGCCAGCAGCCAAGGGGTCTCACCCCTCCACTTT.